This is a list of T cell receptor beta chains from one sample in a study of blood T cells in healthy people across ages. TCRdb independently ran MiXCR on the 5' RACE reads; one entry per CDR3 protein. The sample shows about 730,000 distinct CDR3 sequences, roughly 47% of them seen only once. Sequencing input: blood. The receptors here all came from a woman aged 55-69 years in good health. Each CDR3 is given with its conserved first and last residue. Each record gives: CDR3 DNA, CDR3 protein, V gene, D gene, clone size, J gene. The D gene is left open where the match is weak. Some rows have no size entry. The others give once, few or many, or a class for an expanded clone.

CDR3nt: TGCAGCGTTGGGCGGGGCACCTACGAGCAGTACTTC
CDR3aa: CSVGRGTYEQYF
v_gene: TRBV29-1
d_gene: NA
abundance: NA
j_gene: TRBJ2-7

CDR3nt: TGCAGTGCTAGGGGTGGAGACAATCAGCCCCAGCATTTT
CDR3aa: CSARGGDNQPQHF
v_gene: TRBV20-1
d_gene: NA
abundance: NA
j_gene: TRBJ1-5

CDR3nt: TGCAGTGCTAGGGGCGGCTATGGCTACACCTTC
CDR3aa: CSARGGYGYTF
v_gene: TRBV20-1
d_gene: NA
abundance: many
j_gene: TRBJ1-2

CDR3nt: TGTGCCAGTGGAGGGCGGGGATACAATGAGCAGTTCTTC
CDR3aa: CASGGRGYNEQFF
v_gene: TRBV28
d_gene: NA
abundance: NA
j_gene: TRBJ2-1

CDR3nt: TGTGCCAGCAGCTACGGAAGGGGCGCGGGGGGAAATGAGCAGTTCTTC
CDR3aa: CASSYGRGAGGNEQFF
v_gene: TRBV7-2
d_gene: TRBD2
abundance: NA
j_gene: TRBJ2-1

CDR3nt: TGCAGTGCTAGTCAGGGCACAGAGACCCAGTACTTC
CDR3aa: CSASQGTETQYF
v_gene: TRBV20-1
d_gene: NA
abundance: NA
j_gene: TRBJ2-5

CDR3nt: TGTGCCAGCTCACCCCCGGGATCCACCTTCTACGAGCAGTACTTC
CDR3aa: CASSPPGSTFYEQYF
v_gene: TRBV18
d_gene: NA
abundance: few
j_gene: TRBJ2-7

CDR3nt: TGTGCCAGCAGTCGGCAGGGGGTGGGCGAGCAGTACTTC
CDR3aa: CASSRQGVGEQYF
v_gene: TRBV7-2
d_gene: TRBD1
abundance: NA
j_gene: TRBJ2-7

CDR3nt: TGTGCTAGTGGTTTGGTACGAAGCGGGAGGGCAGTCGAGCAGTACTTC
CDR3aa: CASGLVRSGRAVEQYF
v_gene: TRBV12-5
d_gene: TRBD2
abundance: few
j_gene: TRBJ2-7

CDR3nt: TGTGCCAGCAGTTTCTCCGATCCAGGGTACTGGTACGAGCAGTACTTC
CDR3aa: CASSFSDPGYWYEQYF
v_gene: TRBV27
d_gene: NA
abundance: NA
j_gene: TRBJ2-7

CDR3nt: TGTGCCAGCAGTTCCCCGGTGAACACTGAAGCTTTCTTT
CDR3aa: CASSSPVNTEAFF
v_gene: TRBV6-5
d_gene: NA
abundance: few
j_gene: TRBJ1-1

CDR3nt: TGTGCCAGCAGCCTGACAGGGCTCGGCTACGAGCAGTACTTC
CDR3aa: CASSLTGLGYEQYF
v_gene: TRBV3-1
d_gene: TRBD1
abundance: once
j_gene: TRBJ2-7

CDR3nt: TGTGCCAGCAGCGTAGGAGCGGGGGGGCCTGGGGAGCAGTTCTTC
CDR3aa: CASSVGAGGPGEQFF
v_gene: TRBV9
d_gene: TRBD2
abundance: NA
j_gene: TRBJ2-1

CDR3nt: TGTGCCACCAGCAGCAAAAATAGGTGGCCCACAGATACGCAGTATTTT
CDR3aa: CATSSKNRWPTDTQYF
v_gene: TRBV15
d_gene: NA
abundance: once
j_gene: TRBJ2-3

CDR3nt: TGTGCCAGCAGCCAGGGACAGGGGTCCACAGATACGCAGTATTTT
CDR3aa: CASSQGQGSTDTQYF
v_gene: TRBV14
d_gene: TRBD1
abundance: many
j_gene: TRBJ2-3

CDR3nt: TGTGCCAGCAGCTTAGCGCTAGGGACAGGGAATGAAAAACTGTTTTTT
CDR3aa: CASSLALGTGNEKLFF
v_gene: TRBV7-9
d_gene: TRBD1
abundance: NA
j_gene: TRBJ1-4

CDR3nt: TGTGCCTGGAGTGTCTCTAGGACAGGGGTAGGCTCACCCCTCCACTTT
CDR3aa: CAWSVSRTGVGSPLHF
v_gene: TRBV30
d_gene: TRBD1
abundance: few
j_gene: TRBJ1-6

CDR3nt: TGCGCCAGCAGCCAAGACCATAACAGGGGCTACGGGCAGTACTTC
CDR3aa: CASSQDHNRGYGQYF
v_gene: TRBV4-3
d_gene: TRBD1
abundance: NA
j_gene: TRBJ2-7

CDR3nt: TGTGCCTGGGGACTCAGAACAGGGGAGACCCAGTACTTC
CDR3aa: CAWGLRTGETQYF
v_gene: TRBV30
d_gene: NA
abundance: few
j_gene: TRBJ2-5

CDR3nt: TGCAGCGGACACAGGGGGGGGGATGAGCAGTTCTTC
CDR3aa: CSGHRGGDEQFF
v_gene: TRBV29-1
d_gene: NA
abundance: few
j_gene: TRBJ2-1

CDR3nt: TGTGCCAGCTCACCACCTTTTCTAGCGGGGATAGATACGCAGTATTTT
CDR3aa: CASSPPFLAGIDTQYF
v_gene: TRBV18
d_gene: TRBD2
abundance: NA
j_gene: TRBJ2-3

CDR3nt: TGTGCCAGCTCACCCGCTGACTACTCAGATACGCAGTATTTT
CDR3aa: CASSPADYSDTQYF
v_gene: TRBV18
d_gene: NA
abundance: once
j_gene: TRBJ2-3

CDR3nt: TGTGCCAGCAGCCCCGGGACAGGGGCCCTCTGGGCCAATGAGCAGTTCTTC
CDR3aa: CASSPGTGALWANEQFF
v_gene: TRBV12-3/TRBV12-4
d_gene: TRBD1
abundance: NA
j_gene: TRBJ2-1

CDR3nt: TGTGCCAGCAGTCATTGGACAGGGATTAACACCGGGGAGCTGTTTTTT
CDR3aa: CASSHWTGINTGELFF
v_gene: TRBV11-3
d_gene: TRBD1
abundance: NA
j_gene: TRBJ2-2

CDR3nt: TGCAGCGTTGTCGAGGGGGTTACCTACGAGCAGTACTTC
CDR3aa: CSVVEGVTYEQYF
v_gene: TRBV29-1
d_gene: NA
abundance: NA
j_gene: TRBJ2-7

CDR3nt: TGTGCCAGCAGTGACGGCGCAACCTACGAGCAGTACTTC
CDR3aa: CASSDGATYEQYF
v_gene: TRBV27
d_gene: NA
abundance: NA
j_gene: TRBJ2-7

CDR3nt: TGTGCCAGCAGGCGGGCGACGGGACTATTCACCGGGGAGCTGTTTTTT
CDR3aa: CASRRATGLFTGELFF
v_gene: TRBV12-3/TRBV12-4
d_gene: TRBD2
abundance: NA
j_gene: TRBJ2-2

CDR3nt: TGTGCCAGCAGCCAGGACGGACTAGCGGGAGGGCCAGGGCGAGAGCAGTTCTTC
CDR3aa: CASSQDGLAGGPGREQFF
v_gene: TRBV4-2
d_gene: TRBD2
abundance: few
j_gene: TRBJ2-1

CDR3nt: TGTGCCAGCAGCCAGCAGACTAGCGGGGCCTGGGGTGAGCAGTACTTC
CDR3aa: CASSQQTSGAWGEQYF
v_gene: TRBV3-1
d_gene: TRBD2
abundance: NA
j_gene: TRBJ2-5

CDR3nt: TGTGCCAGCAGCCCTCTGACAGGGGGGACCGTCGGGGAGCTGTTTTTT
CDR3aa: CASSPLTGGTVGELFF
v_gene: TRBV11-1
d_gene: TRBD1
abundance: NA
j_gene: TRBJ2-2

CDR3nt: TGCAGTGCTAGAGATCCGTTAAACTATGGCTACACCTTC
CDR3aa: CSARDPLNYGYTF
v_gene: TRBV20-1
d_gene: NA
abundance: many
j_gene: TRBJ1-2

CDR3nt: TGTGCCAGCAGCGTAGGGGGGCATGGGACTACCCGTGAGCAGTTCTTC
CDR3aa: CASSVGGHGTTREQFF
v_gene: TRBV9
d_gene: NA
abundance: few
j_gene: TRBJ2-1

CDR3nt: TGCAGTCCGGACAGAGGATACAATGAGCAGTTCTTC
CDR3aa: CSPDRGYNEQFF
v_gene: TRBV20-1
d_gene: NA
abundance: NA
j_gene: TRBJ2-1

CDR3nt: TGTGCCAGCAGCATAGTGGGGGGCAATGAGCAGTACTTC
CDR3aa: CASSIVGGNEQYF
v_gene: TRBV11-3
d_gene: NA
abundance: NA
j_gene: TRBJ2-5

CDR3nt: TGCGCCAGCAGCTGGACTGACAGGACAGAGCAGTACTTC
CDR3aa: CASSWTDRTEQYF
v_gene: TRBV5-1
d_gene: NA
abundance: few
j_gene: TRBJ2-7

CDR3nt: TGCGCCAGCAGCCAATTGCGTCCACACGGGGAGCTGTTTTTT
CDR3aa: CASSQLRPHGELFF
v_gene: TRBV4-1
d_gene: NA
abundance: NA
j_gene: TRBJ2-2

CDR3nt: TGCAGCGCGGGCCAGCATGAGCAGTTCTTC
CDR3aa: CSAGQHEQFF
v_gene: TRBV29-1
d_gene: NA
abundance: NA
j_gene: TRBJ2-1

CDR3nt: TGTGCCACCAGAGGACTAGCGGGAGGCAATGAGCAGTTCTTC
CDR3aa: CATRGLAGGNEQFF
v_gene: TRBV15
d_gene: TRBD2
abundance: NA
j_gene: TRBJ2-1

CDR3nt: TGTGCCAGCAGCTCATGGACAGACTACGAGCAGTACTTC
CDR3aa: CASSSWTDYEQYF
v_gene: TRBV5-6
d_gene: NA
abundance: few
j_gene: TRBJ2-7

CDR3nt: TGTGCCAGCAGTCCGACTAGCGGGAGATATACGCAGTATTTT
CDR3aa: CASSPTSGRYTQYF
v_gene: TRBV2
d_gene: TRBD2
abundance: many
j_gene: TRBJ2-3

CDR3nt: TGCAGTGCTGGCGTCGGGGTCGACACCGGGGAGCTGTTTTTT
CDR3aa: CSAGVGVDTGELFF
v_gene: TRBV20-1
d_gene: NA
abundance: NA
j_gene: TRBJ2-2

CDR3nt: TGTGCCAGCTCACCACCGCACAGCAATGAGCAGTTCTTC
CDR3aa: CASSPPHSNEQFF
v_gene: TRBV18
d_gene: NA
abundance: NA
j_gene: TRBJ2-1

CDR3nt: TGTGCCAGCAGTTACCTAGCGGGAGCCCCCAATGAGCAGTTCTTC
CDR3aa: CASSYLAGAPNEQFF
v_gene: TRBV6-2/TRBV6-3
d_gene: TRBD2
abundance: few
j_gene: TRBJ2-1

CDR3nt: TGTGCCAGCAGCCAAGACCCTGGACCTGAGGGACCCCAGCATTTT
CDR3aa: CASSQDPGPEGPQHF
v_gene: TRBV4-2
d_gene: NA
abundance: NA
j_gene: TRBJ1-5

CDR3nt: TGTGCCAGCAGCCAATCGGCTGGAAGCACAGATACGCAGTATTTT
CDR3aa: CASSQSAGSTDTQYF
v_gene: TRBV16
d_gene: NA
abundance: NA
j_gene: TRBJ2-3

CDR3nt: TGTGCCAGCTCACCACAGGACAGTAGCAATCAGCCCCAGCATTTT
CDR3aa: CASSPQDSSNQPQHF
v_gene: TRBV18
d_gene: NA
abundance: NA
j_gene: TRBJ1-5

CDR3nt: TGCGCCAGCAGCATGGGCCTTAGCGGGTCCCTCCAAGAGACCCAGTACTTC
CDR3aa: CASSMGLSGSLQETQYF
v_gene: TRBV5-1
d_gene: TRBD2
abundance: NA
j_gene: TRBJ2-5

CDR3nt: TGCAGTGCTAGTATCGGGCGAGTAGTTAACTCCGAGCAGTACTTC
CDR3aa: CSASIGRVVNSEQYF
v_gene: TRBV20-1
d_gene: NA
abundance: NA
j_gene: TRBJ2-7

CDR3nt: TGTGCCAGCAGCCCACGGGCTGGCACAGATACGCAGTATTTT
CDR3aa: CASSPRAGTDTQYF
v_gene: TRBV7-8
d_gene: NA
abundance: NA
j_gene: TRBJ2-3